The sequence of this TCR beta chain was determined in a study of immune cell composition in non-small cell lung cancer. Study-level findings and limits: Clones >0.5% enriched in tumour were rarer in adenocarcinoma (around 33%) than squamous (around 75%). TIL tumour reactivity correlated with maximal tumour-associated clone frequency in adenocarcinoma. Smoking pack-years did not significantly correlate with tumour TCR-beta clonality. Lung squamous cell carcinoma tumours had significantly higher top 10 clone scores and productive clonality than lung adenocarcinoma.

About this clone itself: Its cognate antigen is unknown.

Here immunoSEQ multiplex PCR was the method, and the copy in TCRdb shows in-frame clones only, minus some. The table shows about 3,700 clones, with approximately 74% occurring only once. CDR1 is SGHRS, CDR2 YFSETQ, per germline. The V segment lost 4 bases and the J segment 3 bases; nucleotides outside the gene matches: 11. The CDR3 covers 19 residues. The chain couples TRBV5-1 to TRBJ2-6; TRBD1 aligns across 12 bases. Sequencing input: lung tumor tissue. This receptor was taken from a human donor with non-small cell lung cancer. In nucleotides, the CDR3 is TGCGCCAGCAGCACCTCATGGGACAGGGGGCTATATGGGGCCAACGTCCTGACTTTC. It specifies CASSTSWDRGLYGANVLTF.